Listed here are 15 T cell receptor beta chains from one sample, sequenced in a study of blood T cell repertoires in COVID-19. TCRdb keeps only in-frame clones here, not all; method: immunoSEQ multiplex PCR. In the table there are under 450,000 clones, approximately 86% of which are singletons. Sequenced: peripheral blood. The receptors come from an older woman with COVID-19, enrolled during active disease.

The rearrangement joins TRBV3-1 (or the pseudogene TRBV3-2) to TRBJ2-3, with 15 positions matching TRBD2. Germline V gene data show CDR1 as LGHDT and CDR2 as YNNKEL (reference sequence). The CDR3 covers 19 residues. Trimming took 4 bases from V and 10 from J; bases not matched to a gene: 18. The CDR3 coding sequence is TGTGCCAGCAGCCGGGGACTAGCGGGGGGCCATCTCTCTTCTGTGGCGCAGTATTTT. Protein product: CASSRGLAGGHLSSVAQYF.

The rearrangement joins TRBV20-1 to TRBJ2-5, with a tentative D call TRBD1 (6 bases). Germline CDR1 DFQATT, CDR2 SNEGSKA (reference sequence). Trimming pared 3 bases from V and 5 bases from J, leaving 16 bases between. The CDR3 has 14 amino acids. CDR3 nucleotides: TGCAGTGCTAGTTTACAGGGCTCGGGGGAGACCCAGTACTTC. Protein product: CSASLQGSGETQYF.

V is TRBV6-6 and J is TRBJ1-1; D gene uncertain. Trimming shortened V by 7 bases and J by 1 base, and 16 bases separated the two germline ends. Germline V gene lookup returns CDR1 MNHNY and CDR2 SVGAGI (reference sequence). The CDR3 spans 15 residues. The CDR3 protein is CASNLPRRGNTEAFF. DNA for the CDR3: TGTGCCAGCAATTTACCTCGGCGCGGGAACACTGAAGCTTTCTTT.

This chain links TRBV5-1 with TRBJ2-1; 7 positions match TRBD2. After removal of 2 bases from V and 7 bases from J, the junction contained 3 bases not matched to a gene. This CDR3 is 13 amino acids long. Germline CDR1 SGHRS, CDR2 YFSETQ. DNA for the CDR3: TGCGCCAGCAGCTTAGGGGAGGGGAATGAGCAGTTCTTC. Its translation: CASSLGEGNEQFF.

The chain couples TRBV6-1 to TRBJ1-5, with TRBD1 identical over 8 bases. CDR3 length equals 16 residues. V shed 2 bases and J 4 bases; nucleotides not matched to a gene: 7. From germline, CDR1 is MNHNS and CDR2 SASEGT. The CDR3 loop is CASSELGRGQNQPQHF. CDR3 bases: TGTGCCAGCAGTGAACTGGGCAGGGGGCAAAATCAGCCCCAGCATTTT.

The CDR3 reads CASSSPTGNEKLFF. The CDR3 DNA sequence: TGTGCCAGCAGTTCGCCGACAGGGAATGAAAAACTGTTTTTT. The chain is built from TRBV6-2 or TRBV6-3 and TRBJ1-4; 7 nucleotides agree with TRBD1. V dropped 4 bases and J dropped 5; count of bases not matched to a gene: 4. Germline assignment: CDR1 MNHEY and CDR2 SVGEGT. The CDR3 consists of 14 residues.

The chain has TRBV11-2 and TRBJ2-2, with D unclear. Germline loops: CDR1 SGHAT, CDR2 FQNNGV. The CDR3 sequence is 12 residues long. V was cut by 8 bases and J by 4 bases, with 8 bases left in between. The CDR3 DNA is TGTGCCAGCCAACGGTCCACCGGGGAGCTGTTTTTT. Protein: CASQRSTGELFF.

The V gene is TRBV9, the J gene TRBJ2-1, with 16 bases that match TRBD2. CDR1 and CDR2 from the germline V gene are SGDLS and YYNGEE. V shed 4 bases, J shed 3 bases, and the junction held 13 bases outside the gene matches. The CDR3 length is 20 residues. The CDR3 DNA reads as TGTGCCAGCAGCTCCCGCGGGACTAGCGGGGGGGCCTCCAACTACAATGAGCAGTTCTTC. This translates into CASSSRGTSGGASNYNEQFF. The full variable domain, with the rest looked up from reference TRBV9 and TRBJ2-1, is DSGVTQTPKHLITATGQRVTLRCSPRSGDLSVYWYQQSLDQGLQFLIQYYNGEERAKGNILERFSAQQFPDLHSELNLSSLELGDSALYFCASSSRGTSGGASNYNEQFFGPGTRLTVL.

The chain uses TRBV19 and TRBJ2-7, with D possibly being TRBD1 (6 bases). With 5 bases removed from V and 6 bases from J, the gap between germline ends came to 14 bases. The CDR3 loop spans 13 amino acids. Germline loops: CDR1 LNHDA, CDR2 SQIVND (reference sequence). The CDR3: CASSVGAAGEQYF. CDR3 sequence (DNA): TGTGCCAGTAGTGTGGGGGCGGCCGGCGAGCAGTACTTC.

V usage is TRBV27 and J usage is TRBJ1-2; 9 bases map to TRBD1. CDR3 length: 16 amino acids. V was pared by 6 bases and J by 2 bases, with 10 bases of the junction left unmatched. CDR1 is MNHEY, CDR2 SMNVEV, per germline (reference sequence). DNA for the CDR3: TGTGCCAGCAGATGGACCGGGACAGGGTGGAACTATGGCTACACCTTC. It is translated as CASRWTGTGWNYGYTF.

This clone has only a few counts. The chain links TRBV2 to TRBJ1-2; D is possibly TRBD1 (5 bases). The V end lost 6 bases, the J end lost 6 bases, and 23 bases lay between the germline ends. The germline V gene has CDR1 SNHLY and CDR2 FYNNEI. The CDR3 has 16 amino acids. The CDR3 nucleotides read TGTGCCAGCAGAAGCTCCCGGTCGGGGGTACTTCATGGCTACACCTTC. Translating gives CASRSSRSGVLHGYTF. Based on the CDR3 plus reference TRBV2 and TRBJ1-2, the full variable domain is EPEVTQTPSHQVTQMGQEVILRCVPISNHLYFYWYRQILGQKVEFLVSFYNNEISEKSEIFDDQFSVERPDGSNFTLKIRSTKLEDSAMYFCASRSSRSGVLHGYTFGSGTRLTVV.

The V call is TRBV13, the J call TRBJ2-6, with a possible D match to TRBD2 (5 bases). The CDR3 is 16 amino acids. The ends were cut back, 5 bases at V and 1 base at J, with 12 bases in the middle. Germline V gene lookup returns CDR1 PRHDT and CDR2 FYEKMQ (reference sequence). This CDR3 reads CASSADLLSGANVLTF. The CDR3 DNA reads as TGTGCCAGCAGCGCGGACTTATTGTCTGGGGCCAACGTCCTGACTTTC. Full variable domain (remainder filled in from reference TRBV13 and TRBJ2-6): AAGVIQSPRHLIKEKRETATLKCYPIPRHDTVYWYQQGPGQDPQFLISFYEKMQSDKGSIPDRFSAQQFSDYHSELNMSSLELGDSALYFCASSADLLSGANVLTFGAGSRLTVL.

The V call is TRBV4-2, the J call TRBJ1-5; TRBD1 matches at 7 bases. This CDR3 comprises 14 residues. Germline V gene data show CDR1 as LGHNA and CDR2 as YNFKEQ. J lost 3 bases, V lost 3 bases, and 2 bases had no gene match. The CDR3, as DNA: TGTGCCAGCAGCCAGACAGGGTTCAATCAGCCCCAGCATTTT. Its translation: CASSQTGFNQPQHF.

The chain has TRBV18 and TRBJ2-2; D unresolved. Deletions cut 2 bases from V and 4 bases from J, with 5 bases between. The CDR3 runs to 13 residues. Germline V gene data show CDR1 as KGHSH and CDR2 as LQKENI. Written as DNA, the CDR3 is TGTGCCAGCTCACCATCGGGCACCGGGGAGCTGTTTTTT. It translates to CASSPSGTGELFF.

The chain carries TRBV20-1 and TRBJ1-1; TRBD1 aligns across 8 bases. V shed 3 bases, J shed 1 base, and the junction held 4 bases outside the gene matches. CDR1 and CDR2 (germline): DFQATT, SNEGSKA (reference sequence). The CDR3 has 14 residues. The CDR3 reads CSASGGTGNTEAFF. The CDR3 DNA is TGCAGTGCTAGTGGAGGGACAGGGAACACTGAAGCTTTCTTT.